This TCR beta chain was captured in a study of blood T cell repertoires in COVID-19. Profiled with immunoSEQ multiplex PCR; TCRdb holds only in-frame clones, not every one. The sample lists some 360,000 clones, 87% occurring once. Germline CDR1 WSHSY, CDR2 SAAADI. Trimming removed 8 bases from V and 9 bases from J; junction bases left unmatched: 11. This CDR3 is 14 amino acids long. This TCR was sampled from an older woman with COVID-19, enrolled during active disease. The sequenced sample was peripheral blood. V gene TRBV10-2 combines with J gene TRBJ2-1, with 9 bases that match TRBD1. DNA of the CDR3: TGCGCCAGCGCGCCGGGACAGGGTATTGGTGAGCAGTTCTTC. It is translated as CASAPGQGIGEQFF.